The rows below give T cell receptor beta chains drawn from one sample of a study of CD8 T cells in Susac syndrome. Each CDR3 protein gets one entry after TCRdb re-called the immunoSEQ multiplex PCR reads with MiXCR. The repertoire holds approximately 210,000 distinct CDR3 sequences, less than 95% seen once, with 0.15% in the top ten. The specimen was CD4+ T cells from PBMCs. The source is a human donor with Susac syndrome. Each CDR3 is given with its conserved first and last residue. A D gene is named only where the DNA matches it firmly. Clone sizes are given selectively: once, few, many, or a class where the clone is expanded.

j_gene: TRBJ1-4; d_gene: .; v_gene: TRBV28; abundance: .; CDR3nt: TGTGCCAGCAGGAAGGGACGGATTAATGAAAAACTGTTTTTT; CDR3aa: CASRKGRINEKLFF
j_gene: TRBJ2-3; d_gene: TRBD2; v_gene: TRBV20-1; abundance: .; CDR3nt: TGCAGTGCTAGTGGGACTAGCGGCACAGATACGCAGTATTTT; CDR3aa: CSASGTSGTDTQYF
j_gene: TRBJ2-2; d_gene: .; v_gene: TRBV11-2; abundance: .; CDR3nt: TGTGCCAGCAGCTTAGATCTTTCCACCGGGGAGCTGTTTTTT; CDR3aa: CASSLDLSTGELFF
j_gene: TRBJ1-2; d_gene: .; v_gene: TRBV3-1; abundance: .; CDR3nt: TGTGCCAGCAGCCAAGATTTGACAGCAGGCGGCTACACCTTC; CDR3aa: CASSQDLTAGGYTF
j_gene: TRBJ2-3; d_gene: TRBD2; v_gene: TRBV11-2; abundance: .; CDR3nt: TGTGCCAGCAGCATGACTAGCGGGGGTGAAGATACGCAGTATTTT; CDR3aa: CASSMTSGGEDTQYF
j_gene: TRBJ2-3; d_gene: .; v_gene: TRBV5-1; abundance: .; CDR3nt: TGCGCCAGCAGCTCGGCAGGGTGGGGCACAGATACGCAGTATTTT; CDR3aa: CASSSAGWGTDTQYF
j_gene: TRBJ1-5; d_gene: TRBD1; v_gene: TRBV30; abundance: .; CDR3nt: TGTGCCTGGAGCTCCCCCCAAGGGACAGGGCTCCAGCCCCAGCATTTT; CDR3aa: CAWSSPQGTGLQPQHF
j_gene: TRBJ2-2; d_gene: .; v_gene: TRBV7-2; abundance: .; CDR3nt: TGTGCCAGCAGCTTATTGCCCGGGGAGCTGTTTTTT; CDR3aa: CASSLLPGELFF
j_gene: TRBJ1-1; d_gene: .; v_gene: TRBV5-1; abundance: .; CDR3nt: TGCGCCAGCAGCTCCCAACTGAACACTGAAGCTTTCTTT; CDR3aa: CASSSQLNTEAFF
j_gene: TRBJ1-6; d_gene: .; v_gene: TRBV4-3; abundance: .; CDR3nt: TGCGCCAGCAGCCAGACAAGGGTAGGGAATTCACCCCTCCACTTT; CDR3aa: CASSQTRVGNSPLHF
j_gene: TRBJ2-1; d_gene: .; v_gene: TRBV5-1; abundance: .; CDR3nt: TGCGCCAGCAGCTTGGCCTTAATTGGTAGCGTCTACAATGAGCAGTTCTTC; CDR3aa: CASSLALIGSVYNEQFF
j_gene: TRBJ1-1; d_gene: .; v_gene: TRBV12-3/TRBV12-4; abundance: once; CDR3nt: TGTGCCAGCAGTCCACCGGGGCTGATGAACACTGAAGCTTTCTTT; CDR3aa: CASSPPGLMNTEAFF
j_gene: TRBJ1-2; d_gene: .; v_gene: TRBV10-3; abundance: .; CDR3nt: TGTGCCATCAGTCCTACGGGGGTAAACTATGGCTACACCTTC; CDR3aa: CAISPTGVNYGYTF
j_gene: TRBJ1-2; d_gene: TRBD1; v_gene: TRBV12-3/TRBV12-4; abundance: .; CDR3nt: TGTGCCAGCAGTTTAGGGAACAGGGGGCGTGGTGGCTACACCTTC; CDR3aa: CASSLGNRGRGGYTF
j_gene: TRBJ1-1; d_gene: .; v_gene: TRBV3-1; abundance: .; CDR3nt: TGTGCCAGCAGCGACACAGGGTTTGGCGGCACTGAAGCTTTCTTT; CDR3aa: CASSDTGFGGTEAFF
j_gene: TRBJ1-6; d_gene: .; v_gene: TRBV27; abundance: .; CDR3nt: TGTGCCACCAGGTGGGATCCGGGACGGAAAGAAGCCAATTCACCCCTCCACTTT; CDR3aa: CATRWDPGRKEANSPLHF
j_gene: TRBJ1-1; d_gene: .; v_gene: TRBV30; abundance: once; CDR3nt: TGTGCCTGGAGCGCCATGGGGATTCGGAACACTGAAGCTTTCTTT; CDR3aa: CAWSAMGIRNTEAFF
j_gene: TRBJ2-1; d_gene: TRBD1; v_gene: TRBV12-3/TRBV12-4; abundance: once; CDR3nt: TGTGCCAGCAGTTTAGAGGGGGCCGATGAGCAGTTCTTC; CDR3aa: CASSLEGADEQFF
j_gene: TRBJ1-5; d_gene: .; v_gene: TRBV5-4; abundance: .; CDR3nt: TGTGCCAGCAGCACTGAGACAGGCCCCCAGCATTTT; CDR3aa: CASSTETGPQHF
j_gene: TRBJ1-1; d_gene: .; v_gene: TRBV12-3/TRBV12-4; abundance: .; CDR3nt: TGTGCCGTGAGAGGGGTAGGTAACACTGAAGCTTTCTTT; CDR3aa: CAVRGVGNTEAFF
j_gene: TRBJ1-6; d_gene: .; v_gene: TRBV14; abundance: .; CDR3nt: TGTGCCAGCAGCCAAGATCGGTCAGGGTTATCACCCCTCCACTTT; CDR3aa: CASSQDRSGLSPLHF
j_gene: TRBJ2-6; d_gene: .; v_gene: TRBV12-3/TRBV12-4; abundance: .; CDR3nt: TGTGCCAGCAGTTTAGAGGGTTGGGAAATCGGATCTGGGGCCAACGTCCTGACTTTC; CDR3aa: CASSLEGWEIGSGANVLTF
j_gene: TRBJ1-6; d_gene: .; v_gene: TRBV19; abundance: .; CDR3nt: TGTGCCAGTAGCCCGGGACGGATTAATTCACCCCTCCACTTT; CDR3aa: CASSPGRINSPLHF
j_gene: TRBJ2-2; d_gene: TRBD2; v_gene: TRBV20-1; abundance: .; CDR3nt: TGCAGTGCTGCCCCTTGGACTAGCGGGGGGAACACCGGGGAGCTGTTTTTT; CDR3aa: CSAAPWTSGGNTGELFF
j_gene: TRBJ2-7; d_gene: .; v_gene: TRBV5-1; abundance: .; CDR3nt: TGCGCCAGCAGCTTGGACGACTCCTACGAGCAGTACTTC; CDR3aa: CASSLDDSYEQYF
j_gene: TRBJ1-5; d_gene: .; v_gene: TRBV6-2/TRBV6-3; abundance: .; CDR3nt: TGTGCCAGCAGTAACGACAGGTTCAATCAGCCCCAGCATTTT; CDR3aa: CASSNDRFNQPQHF
j_gene: TRBJ1-4; d_gene: TRBD1; v_gene: TRBV12-5; abundance: .; CDR3nt: TGTGCTAGTGGCGTCGGACAGGCGAATGAAAAACTGTTTTTT; CDR3aa: CASGVGQANEKLFF
j_gene: TRBJ2-7; d_gene: TRBD2; v_gene: TRBV9; abundance: .; CDR3nt: TGTGCCAGCAGCGACGGGACTAGACTCAACGAGCAGTACTTC; CDR3aa: CASSDGTRLNEQYF
j_gene: TRBJ1-2; d_gene: .; v_gene: TRBV3-1; abundance: .; CDR3nt: TGTGCCAGCAGCCAAGTAACTGGTGGCTACACCTTC; CDR3aa: CASSQVTGGYTF
j_gene: TRBJ1-6; d_gene: .; v_gene: TRBV12-3/TRBV12-4; abundance: .; CDR3nt: TGTGCCAGCAGTCACCCATCCACGGGATCACCCCTCCACTTT; CDR3aa: CASSHPSTGSPLHF
j_gene: TRBJ2-7; d_gene: TRBD1; v_gene: TRBV28; abundance: .; CDR3nt: TGTGCCAGCAGTCCACCCCGACAGGGGATAAACGAGCAGTACTTC; CDR3aa: CASSPPRQGINEQYF
j_gene: TRBJ1-5; d_gene: TRBD1; v_gene: TRBV20-1; abundance: .; CDR3nt: TGCAGTGCGAGAGGACAGGGACCCACTCAGCCCCAGCATTTT; CDR3aa: CSARGQGPTQPQHF
j_gene: TRBJ1-1; d_gene: TRBD1; v_gene: TRBV29-1; abundance: .; CDR3nt: TGCAGCGGGACAGGGGGCCGCACTGAAGCTTTCTTT; CDR3aa: CSGTGGRTEAFF
j_gene: TRBJ1-2; d_gene: .; v_gene: TRBV5-1; abundance: .; CDR3nt: TGCGCCAGCAGCCCGGTCGGGGGGTTGATCGGCTACACCTTC; CDR3aa: CASSPVGGLIGYTF
j_gene: TRBJ1-4; d_gene: .; v_gene: TRBV27; abundance: .; CDR3nt: TGTGCCAGCAGTCCCCTAGGGATCGTCGGAAAACTGTTTTTT; CDR3aa: CASSPLGIVGKLFF
j_gene: TRBJ2-7; d_gene: TRBD2; v_gene: TRBV18; abundance: .; CDR3nt: TGTGCCAGCTCACTCGGGACTAGCGGTTTCGACGAGCAGTACTTC; CDR3aa: CASSLGTSGFDEQYF
j_gene: TRBJ1-2; d_gene: .; v_gene: TRBV20-1; abundance: .; CDR3nt: TGCAGTGCTAGGGGGCATCGGCTCTATGGCTACACCTTC; CDR3aa: CSARGHRLYGYTF
j_gene: TRBJ1-1; d_gene: .; v_gene: TRBV6-2/TRBV6-3; abundance: .; CDR3nt: TGTGCCAGCAGTTTTCAGGGAGGAGGCACTGAAGCTTTCTTT; CDR3aa: CASSFQGGGTEAFF
j_gene: TRBJ2-5; d_gene: .; v_gene: TRBV6-2/TRBV6-3; abundance: .; CDR3nt: TGTGCCAGCAGTTACATCGGGAAGGAAGAGACCCAGTACTTC; CDR3aa: CASSYIGKEETQYF
j_gene: TRBJ1-1; d_gene: TRBD1; v_gene: TRBV30; abundance: .; CDR3nt: TGTGCCTGGAGTGGCTGGGGACAGGGTACAACTAGGCGGATGAAAGCTTTCTTT; CDR3aa: CAWSGWGQGTTRRMKAFF
j_gene: TRBJ2-3; d_gene: .; v_gene: TRBV6-2/TRBV6-3; abundance: .; CDR3nt: TGTGCCAGCAGTTACTCGAATTCCGGCGGAGCCACAGATACGCAGTATTTT; CDR3aa: CASSYSNSGGATDTQYF
j_gene: TRBJ1-5; d_gene: TRBD1; v_gene: TRBV12-3/TRBV12-4; abundance: .; CDR3nt: TGTGCCAGCGGACAGGGAACCAATCAGCCCCAGCATTTT; CDR3aa: CASGQGTNQPQHF
j_gene: TRBJ1-1; d_gene: .; v_gene: TRBV9; abundance: .; CDR3nt: TGTGCCAGCAGCGTACGGGACGTGGCGGGCACTGAAGCTTTCTTT; CDR3aa: CASSVRDVAGTEAFF
j_gene: TRBJ1-2; d_gene: .; v_gene: TRBV6-6; abundance: .; CDR3nt: TGTGCCAGCACTGACAAGTATGGCTACACCTTC; CDR3aa: CASTDKYGYTF
j_gene: TRBJ1-1; d_gene: .; v_gene: TRBV6-1; abundance: .; CDR3nt: TGTGCCAGCAGCGTCCCGGACAGGAACACTGAAGCTTTCTTT; CDR3aa: CASSVPDRNTEAFF
j_gene: TRBJ2-1; d_gene: TRBD1; v_gene: TRBV6-5; abundance: .; CDR3nt: TGTGCCAGCAGCCCGGACAGGTACAATGAGCAGTTCTTC; CDR3aa: CASSPDRYNEQFF
j_gene: TRBJ1-1; d_gene: TRBD1; v_gene: TRBV20-1; abundance: .; CDR3nt: TGCAGTTCTTCCGGGACAGGGGGCACTGAAGCTTTCTTT; CDR3aa: CSSSGTGGTEAFF
j_gene: TRBJ2-1; d_gene: TRBD2; v_gene: TRBV19; abundance: .; CDR3nt: TGTGCCAGTAGTATAGTGAGTACTAGCGGGGGGCCGGGACTCAATGAGCAGTTCTTC; CDR3aa: CASSIVSTSGGPGLNEQFF
j_gene: TRBJ2-5; d_gene: .; v_gene: TRBV30; abundance: .; CDR3nt: TGTGCCTGGGCCGGACTTGGCCGGAAGACCCAGTACTTC; CDR3aa: CAWAGLGRKTQYF
j_gene: TRBJ2-7; d_gene: .; v_gene: TRBV20-1; abundance: .; CDR3nt: TGCAGTGCTAGTGGGCCGGACGAGCAGTACTTC; CDR3aa: CSASGPDEQYF
j_gene: TRBJ2-5; d_gene: TRBD1; v_gene: TRBV5-4; abundance: .; CDR3nt: TGTGCCAGCAGCTTGGATAGGGGGCGAGAGACCCAGTACTTC; CDR3aa: CASSLDRGRETQYF
j_gene: TRBJ1-2; d_gene: TRBD1; v_gene: TRBV7-9; abundance: .; CDR3nt: TGTGCCAGCAGCTTACACACAGGGGATGGCTACACCTTC; CDR3aa: CASSLHTGDGYTF
j_gene: TRBJ1-2; d_gene: TRBD1; v_gene: TRBV12-3/TRBV12-4; abundance: .; CDR3nt: TGTGCCAGCAGTCCTCAACAGGGGACGGCTGGCTACACCTTC; CDR3aa: CASSPQQGTAGYTF
j_gene: TRBJ1-2; d_gene: TRBD1; v_gene: TRBV9; abundance: .; CDR3nt: TGTGCCAGCAGCCAATCCCCAGGGGGGCATCACTATGGCTACACCTTC; CDR3aa: CASSQSPGGHHYGYTF
j_gene: TRBJ2-7; d_gene: .; v_gene: TRBV20-1; abundance: .; CDR3nt: TGCAGTGCTAGTCCCGGACAGCTCCTGTACGAGCAGTACTTC; CDR3aa: CSASPGQLLYEQYF
j_gene: TRBJ2-1; d_gene: TRBD2; v_gene: TRBV6-2/TRBV6-3; abundance: .; CDR3nt: TGTGCCAGCTGGGAGCGGGGGGGCTACAATGAGCAGTTCTTC; CDR3aa: CASWERGGYNEQFF
j_gene: TRBJ1-5; d_gene: TRBD1; v_gene: TRBV7-6; abundance: .; CDR3nt: TGTGCCAGCAGCTTAGGACAGGGTGTAGGTCAGCCCCAGCATTTT; CDR3aa: CASSLGQGVGQPQHF
j_gene: TRBJ2-1; d_gene: .; v_gene: TRBV20-1; abundance: .; CDR3nt: TGCAGTGCTAGATCTTCGTTCTACAATGAGCAGTTCTTC; CDR3aa: CSARSSFYNEQFF
j_gene: TRBJ2-7; d_gene: .; v_gene: TRBV19; abundance: .; CDR3nt: TGTGCCAGTAGCCGAAGACCGATACCTTCCTACGAGCAGTACTTC; CDR3aa: CASSRRPIPSYEQYF